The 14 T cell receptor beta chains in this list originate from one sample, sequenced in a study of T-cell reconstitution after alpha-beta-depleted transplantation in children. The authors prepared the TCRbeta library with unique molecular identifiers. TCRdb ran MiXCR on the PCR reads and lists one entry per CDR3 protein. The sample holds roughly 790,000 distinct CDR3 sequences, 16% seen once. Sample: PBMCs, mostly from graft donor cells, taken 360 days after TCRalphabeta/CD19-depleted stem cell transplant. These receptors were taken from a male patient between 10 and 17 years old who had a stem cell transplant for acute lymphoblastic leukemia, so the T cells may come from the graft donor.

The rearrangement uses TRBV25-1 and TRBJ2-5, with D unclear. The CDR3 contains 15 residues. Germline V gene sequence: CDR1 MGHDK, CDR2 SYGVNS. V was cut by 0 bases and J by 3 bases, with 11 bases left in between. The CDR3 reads CASSEYVGREETQYF. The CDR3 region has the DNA TGTGCCAGCAGTGAATACGTGGGTCGCGAAGAGACCCAGTACTTC. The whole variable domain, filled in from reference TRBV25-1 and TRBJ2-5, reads EADIYQTPRYLVIGTGKKITLECSQTMGHDKMYWYQQDPGMELHLIHYSYGVNSTEKGDLSSESTVSRIRTEHFPLTLESARPSHTSQYLCASSEYVGREETQYFGPGTRLLVL.

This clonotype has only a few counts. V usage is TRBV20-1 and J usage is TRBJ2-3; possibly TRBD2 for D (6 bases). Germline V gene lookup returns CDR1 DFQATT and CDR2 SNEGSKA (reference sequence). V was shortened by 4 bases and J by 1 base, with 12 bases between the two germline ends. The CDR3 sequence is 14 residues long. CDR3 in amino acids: CSAIGRLGTDTQYF. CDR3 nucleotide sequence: TGCAGTGCTATCGGGAGATTGGGCACAGATACGCAGTATTTT.

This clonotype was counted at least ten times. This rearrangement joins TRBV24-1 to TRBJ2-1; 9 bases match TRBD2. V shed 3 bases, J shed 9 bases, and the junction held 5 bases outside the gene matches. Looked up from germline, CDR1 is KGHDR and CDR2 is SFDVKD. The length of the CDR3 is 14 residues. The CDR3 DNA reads TGTGCCACCAGTGATGGGACTAGCTTGGGTGAGCAGTTCTTC. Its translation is CATSDGTSLGEQFF.

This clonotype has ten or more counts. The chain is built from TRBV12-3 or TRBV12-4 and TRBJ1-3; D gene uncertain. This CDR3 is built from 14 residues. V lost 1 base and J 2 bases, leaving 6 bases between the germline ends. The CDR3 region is CASSLGRTGNTIYF. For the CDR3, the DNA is TGTGCCAGCAGTTTAGGGAGGACTGGAAACACCATATATTTT.

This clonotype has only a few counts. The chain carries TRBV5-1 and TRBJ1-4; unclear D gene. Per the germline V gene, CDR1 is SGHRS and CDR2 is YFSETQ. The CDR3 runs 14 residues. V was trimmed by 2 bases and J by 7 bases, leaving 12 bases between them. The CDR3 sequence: CASSFWGYGEKLFF. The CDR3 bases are TGCGCCAGCAGCTTTTGGGGTTACGGTGAAAAACTGTTTTTT.

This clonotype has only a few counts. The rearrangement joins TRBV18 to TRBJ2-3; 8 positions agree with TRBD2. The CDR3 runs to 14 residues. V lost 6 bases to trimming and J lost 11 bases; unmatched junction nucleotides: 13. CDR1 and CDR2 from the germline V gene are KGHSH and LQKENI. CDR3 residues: CASSPVREGLLQYF. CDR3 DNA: TGTGCCAGCTCCCCGGTACGGGAGGGCCTCTTGCAGTATTTT. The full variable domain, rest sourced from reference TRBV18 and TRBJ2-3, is NAGVMQNPRHLVRRRGQEARLRCSPMKGHSHVYWYRQLPEEGLKFMVYLQKENIIDESGMPKERFSAEFPKEGPSILRIQQVVRGDSAAYFCASSPVREGLLQYFGPGTRLTVL.

The CDR3 DNA is TGCGCCAGCAGCCTCGGGGGCCCAAGCTCCTACGAGCAGTACTTC. This codes for CASSLGGPSSYEQYF. The chain couples TRBV5-1 to TRBJ2-7; possibly TRBD1 or TRBD2 for D (6 bases each). Trimming removed 4 bases at V and 0 bases at J, with 14 bases between. Germline V gene lookup returns CDR1 SGHRS and CDR2 YFSETQ. The CDR3 covers 15 residues.

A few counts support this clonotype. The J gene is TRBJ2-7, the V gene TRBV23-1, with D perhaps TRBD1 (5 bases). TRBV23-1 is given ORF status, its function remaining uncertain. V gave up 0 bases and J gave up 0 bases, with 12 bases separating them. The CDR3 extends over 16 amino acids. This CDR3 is CASSQSGRVVSYEQYF. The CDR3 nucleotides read TGCGCCAGCAGTCAATCCGGCAGGGTTGTCTCCTACGAGCAGTACTTC.

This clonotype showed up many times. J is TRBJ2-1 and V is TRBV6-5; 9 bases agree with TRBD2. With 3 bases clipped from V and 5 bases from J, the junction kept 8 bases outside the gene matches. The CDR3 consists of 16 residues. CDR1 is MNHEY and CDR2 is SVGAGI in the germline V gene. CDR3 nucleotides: TGTGCCAGCAGTTATTCTACTAGCGGGTATAACAATGAGCAGTTCTTC. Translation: CASSYSTSGYNNEQFF.

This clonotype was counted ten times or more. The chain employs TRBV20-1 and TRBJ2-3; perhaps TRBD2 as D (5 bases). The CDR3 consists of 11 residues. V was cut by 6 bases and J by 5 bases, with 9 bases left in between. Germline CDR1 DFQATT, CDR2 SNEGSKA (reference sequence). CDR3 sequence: CSAPRGDTQYF. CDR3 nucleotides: TGCAGTGCCCCCCGGGGAGATACGCAGTATTTT.

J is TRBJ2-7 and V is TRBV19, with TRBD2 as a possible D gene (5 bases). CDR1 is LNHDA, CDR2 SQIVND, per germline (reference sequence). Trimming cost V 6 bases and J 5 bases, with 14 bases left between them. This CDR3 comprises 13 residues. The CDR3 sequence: CASSLLVGNEQYF. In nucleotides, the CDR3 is TGTGCCAGTAGCCTACTAGTTGGCAACGAGCAGTACTTC.

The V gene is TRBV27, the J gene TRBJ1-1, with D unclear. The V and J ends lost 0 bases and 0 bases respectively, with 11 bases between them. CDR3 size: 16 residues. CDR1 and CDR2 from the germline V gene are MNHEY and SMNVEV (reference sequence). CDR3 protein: CASSLSGRRLNTEAFF. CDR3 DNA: TGTGCCAGCAGTTTATCGGGAAGAAGGTTGAACACTGAAGCTTTCTTT.

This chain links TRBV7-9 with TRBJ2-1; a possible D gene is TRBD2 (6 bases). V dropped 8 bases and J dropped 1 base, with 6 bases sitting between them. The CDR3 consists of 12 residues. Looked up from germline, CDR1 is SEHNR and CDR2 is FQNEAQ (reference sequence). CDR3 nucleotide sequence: TGTGCCAGCGGGACTTCCTACAATGAGCAGTTCTTC. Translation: CASGTSYNEQFF.

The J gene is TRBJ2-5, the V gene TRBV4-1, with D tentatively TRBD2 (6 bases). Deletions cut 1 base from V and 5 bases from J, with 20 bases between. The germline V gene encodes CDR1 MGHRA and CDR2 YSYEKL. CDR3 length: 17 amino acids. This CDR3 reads CASSQGLGLTPWETQYF. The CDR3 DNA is TGCGCCAGCAGCCAAGGGTTGGGACTCACCCCGTGGGAGACCCAGTACTTC.